This T cell receptor (beta chain) was sequenced in a study of blood T cell repertoires in COVID-19. Overall study context: There were acute and convalescent COVID-19 samples, and they came from the United States, Italy and Spain. The analysed material was cDNA or gDNA that came from T cells, B-cell-depleted T cells, or PBMCs.

Seattle patients were enrolled during active infection and followed longitudinally. Under the authors' procedure: Cell counts per sample came from amplifying reference gene primers. The repertoire was sequenced with immunoSEQ multiplex PCR; TCRdb's copy has only in-frame clones and lacks some. Clonal size and the V and J genes are those of that table, whereas D and trimming came from the DNA. The sample lists approximately 110,000 clones; about 74% were seen once. The receptor was isolated from a man older than 75 with COVID-19, enrolled during active disease. The material sequenced was peripheral blood.

This CDR3 reads CAISEGDGYGYTF. In DNA form, the CDR3 reads TGTGCCATCAGTGAGGGAGACGGCTATGGCTACACCTTC. The rearrangement uses TRBV10-3 and TRBJ1-2, with D uncertain. Trimming pared 2 bases from V and 4 bases from J, leaving 8 bases between. CDR3 length equals 13 residues. CDR1 is ENHRY and CDR2 is SYGVKD in the germline V gene.